The TCR beta chain under discussion was sequenced for a study of T cell responses to AZD1222 COVID-19 vaccine. Study results and caveats: Clonal diversity may have been underestimated in mostly white British donors.

The V and J ends lost 3 bases and 1 base respectively, with 10 bases between them. The CDR3 contains 14 residues. Germline V CDR1 and CDR2: SGHRS, YFSETQ. The method was immunoSEQ multiplex PCR; TCRdb's version includes in-frame clones alone and lacks a portion of them. The sample has fewer than 140,000 clones, 75% to 90% seen once. Note on this clone: Its antigen remains unidentified.

This chain joins TRBV5-1 and TRBJ1-1, with D maybe TRBD1 (5 bases). This specimen was peripheral blood, taken on day 0 of AZD1222 vaccination. The receptor comes from an adult in good health. CDR3 sequence: CASSSGGGNTEAFF. As DNA, the CDR3 is TGCGCCAGCAGCTCCGGGGGGGGGAACACTGAAGCTTTCTTT.